The rows below give T cell receptor beta chains drawn from one sample of a study of molecular identifiers for immune sequencing clone quantification. From the PCR reads, TCRdb called clonotypes with MiXCR, one entry per CDR3 protein. The table has 60,000 to 75,000 distinct CDR3 sequences, under 20% seen once. Sequencing input: naive CD8+ T cells from blood, with Jurkat cell RNA spiked in. These receptor sequences come from a human donor in good health. Some libraries in this study had Jurkat cell RNA spiked in. Each CDR3 is given with its conserved first and last residue. A D gene is named only where the DNA matches it firmly. Not all rows give a size; the values are once, few, many and, for expanded clones, a class.

J gene,V gene,CDR3 length,clone size,D gene,CDR3 protein
TRBJ2-5,TRBV6-2/TRBV6-3,14,few,-,CATNLQGRQETQYF
TRBJ2-3,TRBV7-9,16,many,TRBD1,CASSSNRDRGRDTQYF
TRBJ2-3,TRBV28,15,few,-,CASSFLQGNTDTQYF
TRBJ2-2,TRBV4-2,14,few,-,CASSQDRYTGELFF
TRBJ2-2,TRBV27,16,-,TRBD2,CASSQLAGEGTGELFF
TRBJ2-1,TRBV6-2/TRBV6-3,18,-,TRBD2,CASSSPWGAGETYNEQFF
TRBJ2-5,TRBV4-1,13,many,-,CASSNLFQETQYF
TRBJ1-1,TRBV7-6,15,many,-,CASSLAGGLNTEAFF
TRBJ1-2,TRBV20-1,14,many,-,CSAWDTFTNYGYTF
TRBJ2-1,TRBV10-3,12,many,-,CAISESGNEQFF
TRBJ1-1,TRBV7-8,16,many,TRBD1,CASSFVEGAMGTEAFF
TRBJ1-6,TRBV19,16,many,-,CASSIPTQGINSPLHF
TRBJ2-7,TRBV19,13,many,-,CASSIGGSGEQYF
TRBJ1-1,TRBV27,12,many,-,CASRGGWTEAFF
TRBJ2-1,TRBV6-1,16,many,-,CASSLTFWERWDEQFF
TRBJ2-7,TRBV20-1,13,many,TRBD1,CSAKDRSSYEQYF
TRBJ2-1,TRBV27,13,many,-,CASSFGGDFEQFF